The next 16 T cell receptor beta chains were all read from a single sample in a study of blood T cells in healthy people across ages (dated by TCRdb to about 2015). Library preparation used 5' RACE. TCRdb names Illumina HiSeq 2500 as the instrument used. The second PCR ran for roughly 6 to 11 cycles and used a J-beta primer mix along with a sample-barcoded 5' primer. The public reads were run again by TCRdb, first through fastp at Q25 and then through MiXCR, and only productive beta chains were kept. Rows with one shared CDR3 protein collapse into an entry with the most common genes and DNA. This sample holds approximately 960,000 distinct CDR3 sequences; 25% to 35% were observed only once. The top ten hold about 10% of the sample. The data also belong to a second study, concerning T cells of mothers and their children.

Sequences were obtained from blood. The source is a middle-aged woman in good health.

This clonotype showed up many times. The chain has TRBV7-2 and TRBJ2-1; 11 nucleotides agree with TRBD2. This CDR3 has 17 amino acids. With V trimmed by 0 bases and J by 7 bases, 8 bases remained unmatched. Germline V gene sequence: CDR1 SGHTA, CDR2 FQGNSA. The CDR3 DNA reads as TGTGCCAGCAGCTTAGCGGGTAGCGGGGGGGCCAGGAATGAGCAGTTCTTC. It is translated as CASSLAGSGGARNEQFF. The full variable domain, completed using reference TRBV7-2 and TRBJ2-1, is GAGVSQSPSNKVTEKGKDVELRCDPISGHTALYWYRQSLGQGLEFLIYFQGNSAPDKSGLPSDRFSAERTGGSVSTLTIQRTQQEDSAVYLCASSLAGSGGARNEQFFGPGTRLTVL.

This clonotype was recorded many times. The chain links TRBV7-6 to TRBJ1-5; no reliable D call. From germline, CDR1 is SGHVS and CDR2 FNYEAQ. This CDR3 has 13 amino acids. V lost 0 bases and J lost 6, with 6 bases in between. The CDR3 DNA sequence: TGTGCCAGCAGCTTAGCGAGGTTTCAGCCCCAGCATTTT. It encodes CASSLARFQPQHF.

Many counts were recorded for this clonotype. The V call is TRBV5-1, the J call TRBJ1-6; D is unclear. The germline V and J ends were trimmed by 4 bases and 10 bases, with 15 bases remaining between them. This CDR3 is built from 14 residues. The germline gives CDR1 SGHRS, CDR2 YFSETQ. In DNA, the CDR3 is TGCGCCAGCAGCCAAGAGGACGGGTCCTCACCCCTCCACTTT. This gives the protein CASSQEDGSSPLHF.

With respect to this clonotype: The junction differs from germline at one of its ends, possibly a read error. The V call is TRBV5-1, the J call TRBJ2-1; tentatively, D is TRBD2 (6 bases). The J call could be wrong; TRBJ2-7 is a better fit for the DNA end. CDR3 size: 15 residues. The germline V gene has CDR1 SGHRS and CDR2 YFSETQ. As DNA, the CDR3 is TGCGCCAGTAGCTTGGAGGGGACGTCCTACAATGAGCAGTACTTC. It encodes CASSLEGTSYNEQYF.

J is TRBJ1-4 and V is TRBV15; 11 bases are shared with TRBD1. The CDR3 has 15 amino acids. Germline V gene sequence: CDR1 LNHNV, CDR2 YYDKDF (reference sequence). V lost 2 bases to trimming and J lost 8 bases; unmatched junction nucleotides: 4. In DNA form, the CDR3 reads TGTGCCACCAGCAGAACGGACAGGGGGCGAGAAAAACTGTTTTTT. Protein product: CATSRTDRGREKLFF.

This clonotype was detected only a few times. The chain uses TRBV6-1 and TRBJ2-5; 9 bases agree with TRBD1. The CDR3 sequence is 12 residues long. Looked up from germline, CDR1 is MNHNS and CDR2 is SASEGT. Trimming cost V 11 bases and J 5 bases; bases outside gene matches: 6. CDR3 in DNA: TGTGCCGCGGGACAGGGTGCGGAGACCCAGTACTTC. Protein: CAAGQGAETQYF.

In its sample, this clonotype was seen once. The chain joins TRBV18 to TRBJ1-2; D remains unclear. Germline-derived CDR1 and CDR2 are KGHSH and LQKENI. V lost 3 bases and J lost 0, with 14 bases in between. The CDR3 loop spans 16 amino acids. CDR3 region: CASSPSAGLANYGYTF. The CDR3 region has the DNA TGTGCCAGCTCACCCTCAGCGGGGTTAGCTAACTATGGCTACACCTTC.

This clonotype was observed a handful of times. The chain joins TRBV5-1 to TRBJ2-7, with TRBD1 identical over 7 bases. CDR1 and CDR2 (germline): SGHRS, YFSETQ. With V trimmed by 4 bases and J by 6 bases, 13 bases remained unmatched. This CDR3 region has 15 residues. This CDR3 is CASSTSTGDVGEQYF. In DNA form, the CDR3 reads TGCGCCAGCAGCACTTCTACAGGGGATGTAGGCGAGCAGTACTTC. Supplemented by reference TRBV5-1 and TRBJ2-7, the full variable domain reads KAGVTQTPRYLIKTRGQQVTLSCSPISGHRSVSWYQQTPGQGLQFLFEYFSETQRNKGNFPGRFSGRQFSNSRSEMNVSTLELGDSALYLCASSTSTGDVGEQYFGPGTRLTVT.

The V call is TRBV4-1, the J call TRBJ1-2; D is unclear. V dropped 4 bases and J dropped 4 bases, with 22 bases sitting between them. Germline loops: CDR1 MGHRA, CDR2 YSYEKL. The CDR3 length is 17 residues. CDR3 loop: CASSLYPPGQETYGYTF. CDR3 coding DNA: TGCGCCAGCAGCCTCTACCCTCCCGGGCAGGAGACCTATGGCTACACCTTC.

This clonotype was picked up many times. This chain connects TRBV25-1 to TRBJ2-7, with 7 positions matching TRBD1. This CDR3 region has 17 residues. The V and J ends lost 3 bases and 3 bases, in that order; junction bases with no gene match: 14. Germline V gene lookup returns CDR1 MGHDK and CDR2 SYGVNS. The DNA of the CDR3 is TGTGCCAGCAGTGACCGCACCCCTCCGGGACAGATCTACGAGCAGTACTTC. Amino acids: CASSDRTPPGQIYEQYF.

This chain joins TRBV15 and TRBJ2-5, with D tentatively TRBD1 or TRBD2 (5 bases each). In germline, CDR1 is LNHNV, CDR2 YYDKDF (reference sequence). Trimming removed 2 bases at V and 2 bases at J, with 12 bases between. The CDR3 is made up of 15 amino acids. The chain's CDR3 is CATSRKRGRQETQYF. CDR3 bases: TGTGCCACCAGCAGAAAGAGGGGCAGGCAAGAGACCCAGTACTTC. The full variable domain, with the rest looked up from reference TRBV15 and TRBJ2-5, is DAMVIQNPRYQVTQFGKPVTLSCSQTLNHNVMYWYQQKSSQAPKLLFHYYDKDFNNEADTPDNFQSRRPNTSFCFLDIRSPGLGDTAMYLCATSRKRGRQETQYFGPGTRLLVL.

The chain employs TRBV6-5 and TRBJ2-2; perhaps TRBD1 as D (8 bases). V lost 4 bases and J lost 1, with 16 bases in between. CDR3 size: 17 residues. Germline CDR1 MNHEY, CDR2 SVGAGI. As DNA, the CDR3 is TGTGCCAGCAGTTTGGAGGGAGGGACAGGGAACACCGGGGAGCTGTTTTTT. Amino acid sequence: CASSLEGGTGNTGELFF.

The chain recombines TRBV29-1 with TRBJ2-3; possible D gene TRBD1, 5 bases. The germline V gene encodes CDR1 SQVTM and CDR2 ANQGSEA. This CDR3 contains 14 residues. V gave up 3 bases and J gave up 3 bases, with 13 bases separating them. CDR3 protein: CSVEEGVDTDTQYF. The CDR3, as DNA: TGCAGCGTTGAGGAAGGGGTTGATACAGATACGCAGTATTTT.

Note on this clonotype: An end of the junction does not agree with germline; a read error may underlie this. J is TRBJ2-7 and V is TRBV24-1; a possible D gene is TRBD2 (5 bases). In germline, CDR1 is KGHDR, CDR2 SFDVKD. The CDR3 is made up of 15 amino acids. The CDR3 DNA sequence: TGTACCACCAGTGACCCAGTGATACTAGTGGGGGAGCAGTACTTC. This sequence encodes CTTSDPVILVGEQYF.

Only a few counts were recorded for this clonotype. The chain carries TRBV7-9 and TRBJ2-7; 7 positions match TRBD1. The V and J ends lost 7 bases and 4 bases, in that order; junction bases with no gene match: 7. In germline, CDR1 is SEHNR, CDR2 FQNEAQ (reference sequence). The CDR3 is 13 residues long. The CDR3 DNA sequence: TGTGCCAGCAATGACAGGGCCGGTTACGAGCAGTACTTC. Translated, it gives CASNDRAGYEQYF.

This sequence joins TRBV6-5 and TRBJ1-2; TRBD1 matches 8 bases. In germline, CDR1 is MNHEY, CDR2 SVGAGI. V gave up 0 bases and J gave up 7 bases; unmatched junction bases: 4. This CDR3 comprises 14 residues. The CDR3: CASSYSGQGAGYTF. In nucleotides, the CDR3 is TGTGCCAGCAGTTACTCCGGACAGGGTGCTGGCTACACCTTC.